The sequence of this TCR beta chain was determined in a study of CD8 T cells in Susac syndrome. RNA totalling about 0.45 to 1 ug underwent reverse transcription with random hexamers. Amplification of TCR beta CDR3 by immunoSEQ multiplex PCR spanned 54 Vbeta and 13 Jbeta. TCRdb used MiXCR to reprocess the immunoSEQ multiplex PCR reads, holding one entry per CDR3 protein. The profile shows some 200,000 distinct CDR3 sequences, nearly 95% of them singletons. This CDR3 contains 15 residues. Germline values: CDR1 MNHEY, CDR2 SVGEGT. The V end lost 5 bases, the J end lost 4 bases, and 15 bases lay between the germline ends. CD8+ and CD4+ T cells were negatively isolated; TEMRA cells were FACS-enriched.

The material sequenced was CD4+ T cells from PBMCs. The sequence was obtained from a human donor with multiple sclerosis. The chain combines TRBV6-2 or TRBV6-3 with TRBJ1-5, with D tentatively TRBD1 (5 bases). The CDR3 DNA follows: TGTGCCAGCAGTCCGACAGTAGTCGGGAATCAGCCCCAGCATTTT. Amino acids: CASSPTVVGNQPQHF.